A selection of T cell receptor beta chains follows, all from one sample in a study of long-term antiretroviral therapy in people with HIV. Generated by immunoSEQ multiplex PCR, the TCRdb table keeps only in-frame clones and is missing some. Of around 15,000 clones in the sample, under 90% were seen once. The specimen comprised unsorted PBMCs, sampled 0.1 years after starting antiretroviral therapy. The source is a man between 18 and 29 years old with HIV. CDR3s include the opening cysteine and the closing phenylalanine or tryptophan. The D gene is left open where the match is weak. Clone size appears in some rows only: once, few, many, or a class for an expanded clone.

clone_size,d_call,v_call,j_call,cdr3_aa,cdr3_nt
-,TRBD1,TRBV27,TRBJ1-5,CASSLGQGVQPQHF,TGTGCCAGCAGTCTCGGACAGGGGGTACAGCCCCAGCATTTT
-,-,TRBV4-2,TRBJ1-1,CASSPGREAFF,TGTGCCAGCAGCCCGGGGCGGGAAGCTTTCTTT
-,-,TRBV6-5,TRBJ2-7,CASSYQGPSYEQYF,TGTGCCAGCAGTTATCAGGGGCCTTCCTACGAGCAGTACTTC
-,-,TRBV27,TRBJ1-1,CASSLVGAREAFF,TGTGCCAGCAGTTTAGTGGGCGCAAGGGAAGCTTTCTTT
-,-,TRBV27,TRBJ2-3,CASLDLTRGWGTDTQYF,TGTGCCAGCTTAGACCTCACGAGGGGCTGGGGCACAGATACGCAGTATTTT
-,-,TRBV5-6,TRBJ1-2,CASSLAGRGYTF,TGTGCCAGCAGCTTGGCAGGACGTGGCTACACCTTC
few,TRBD2,TRBV9,TRBJ2-7,CASSPGLADGEQYF,TGTGCCAGCAGCCCTGGACTAGCGGACGGGGAGCAGTACTTC
-,-,TRBV7-2,TRBJ2-1,CASSADEGEQFF,TGTGCCAGCAGCGCCGACGAGGGCGAGCAGTTCTTC
-,-,TRBV2,TRBJ2-5,CASTTEVFGETQYF,TGTGCCAGCACCACAGAGGTCTTCGGGGAGACCCAGTACTTC
-,TRBD1,TRBV6-6,TRBJ1-1,CASSPRQGGTEAFF,TGTGCCAGCAGTCCCAGACAGGGAGGAACTGAAGCTTTCTTT
-,TRBD1,TRBV7-2,TRBJ1-5,CASSQDRTQPQHF,TGTGCCAGCAGCCAGGACAGGACACAGCCCCAGCATTTT
-,-,TRBV6-6,TRBJ1-5,CASSSGRAQPQHF,TGTGCCAGCAGTTCCGGGAGGGCTCAGCCCCAGCATTTT
-,TRBD1,TRBV7-9,TRBJ1-3,CATLGQGPGNTIYF,TGTGCCACCTTGGGACAGGGGCCCGGAAACACCATATATTTT
-,-,TRBV29-1,TRBJ2-7,CSVEGRSYEQYF,TGCAGCGTTGAGGGGAGATCTTACGAGCAGTACTTC
few,-,TRBV27,TRBJ1-3,CASSSFLGNTIYF,TGTGCCAGCAGTTCCTTCCTTGGAAACACCATATATTTT
few,-,TRBV6-5,TRBJ2-7,CASSKATHAYEQYF,TGTGCCAGCAGCAAAGCCACCCATGCCTACGAGCAGTACTTC
-,-,TRBV5-1,TRBJ2-3,CASSLGGEGTDTQYF,TGCGCCAGCAGCTTGGGGGGGGAAGGCACAGATACGCAGTATTTT
-,TRBD2,TRBV29-1,TRBJ2-7,CSVGTSGYHEQYF,TGCAGCGTCGGGACTAGCGGTTACCACGAGCAGTACTTC
-,-,TRBV11-2,TRBJ1-2,CASSLEPRGYGYTF,TGTGCCAGCAGCTTAGAGCCCAGGGGCTATGGCTACACCTTC
-,-,TRBV5-1,TRBJ2-2,CASSLAQGTGELFF,TGCGCCAGCAGCTTGGCCCAGGGAACTGGGGAGCTGTTTTTT
few,-,TRBV6-6,TRBJ2-3,CASSYSGGAGDTQYF,TGTGCCAGCAGTTACTCGGGGGGGGCGGGAGATACGCAGTATTTT
-,-,TRBV4-1,TRBJ2-7,CASSQIENGYEQYF,TGCGCCAGCAGCCAAATCGAAAACGGCTACGAGCAGTACTTC
-,-,TRBV4-1,TRBJ2-1,CASSHLGSGISYNEQFF,TGCGCCAGCAGCCACCTTGGGAGCGGTATCTCCTACAATGAGCAGTTCTTC
-,-,TRBV27,TRBJ2-1,CASVKMGGRDNEQFF,TGTGCCAGTGTGAAAATGGGGGGCAGAGATAATGAGCAGTTCTTC
-,-,TRBV14,TRBJ2-5,CASSRETVPETQYF,TGTGCCAGCAGCCGCGAAACCGTTCCAGAGACCCAGTACTTC
-,TRBD2,TRBV9,TRBJ2-1,CASSNPTSGGELGSYNEQFF,TGTGCCAGCAGCAACCCGACTAGCGGGGGGGAATTGGGCTCCTACAATGAGCAGTTCTTC
-,-,TRBV19,TRBJ1-2,CATRPNEAWGYTF,TGTGCCACTAGACCTAATGAGGCGTGGGGCTACACCTTC
-,-,TRBV11-2,TRBJ2-3,CASSSIGGDSGTDTQYF,TGTGCCAGCAGCTCTATTGGGGGTGACTCTGGCACAGATACGCAGTATTTT
once,TRBD2,TRBV10-2,TRBJ2-5,CASRDPVAGDQETQYF,TGCGCCAGCAGGGACCCGGTAGCGGGGGACCAAGAGACCCAGTACTTC
-,TRBD2,TRBV13,TRBJ2-1,CASSLLGLAGASSYNEQFF,TGTGCCAGCAGCTTATTAGGACTAGCGGGGGCCAGCTCCTACAATGAGCAGTTCTTC
-,TRBD1,TRBV7-9,TRBJ1-1,CASSFAGTGNTEAFF,TGTGCCAGCAGCTTCGCCGGGACAGGGAACACTGAAGCTTTCTTT
-,TRBD2,TRBV9,TRBJ2-1,CASSVARTSGSDNEQFF,TGTGCCAGCAGCGTAGCAAGGACTAGCGGGAGTGACAATGAGCAGTTCTTC
-,-,TRBV5-6,TRBJ2-7,CASSWGTATYEQYF,TGTGCCAGCAGCTGGGGGACCGCTACCTACGAGCAGTACTTC
-,-,TRBV7-9,TRBJ2-6,CASSPPAGEGGSGANVLTF,TGTGCCAGCAGTCCTCCTGCGGGGGAGGGGGGTTCTGGGGCCAACGTCCTGACTTTC
-,-,TRBV27,TRBJ2-2,CATRGWAGDTGELFF,TGTGCCACCAGGGGGTGGGCGGGGGACACCGGGGAGCTGTTTTTT
-,-,TRBV5-5,TRBJ2-1,CASSLGQGGDEQFF,TGTGCCAGCAGCTTGGGCCAGGGAGGTGATGAGCAGTTCTTC
-,-,TRBV7-3,TRBJ1-1,CASSYRAGTEAFF,TGTGCCAGCAGCTACAGGGCGGGGACTGAAGCTTTCTTT
-,-,TRBV9,TRBJ1-2,CASDSGVGYTF,TGTGCCAGTGACTCCGGGGTTGGCTACACCTTC
-,-,TRBV7-2,TRBJ1-2,CASSEPPNYGYTF,TGTGCCAGCAGCGAACCCCCTAACTATGGCTACACCTTC
-,-,TRBV19,TRBJ1-3,CASSIGIRDLPGGGNTIYF,TGTGCCAGTAGTATCGGCATCCGGGATCTCCCCGGAGGGGGAAACACCATATATTTT
-,-,TRBV6-5,TRBJ2-1,CASSYRLDNEQFF,TGTGCCAGCAGTTACAGACTAGACAATGAGCAGTTCTTC
once,-,TRBV6-6,TRBJ2-1,CASSWNYNEQFF,TGTGCCAGCAGTTGGAACTACAATGAGCAGTTCTTC
-,-,TRBV7-9,TRBJ2-1,CASSSRALSYNEQFF,TGTGCCAGCAGCAGCAGGGCACTCTCCTACAATGAGCAGTTCTTC
-,-,TRBV4-3,TRBJ2-7,CASSSGRVMGEQYF,TGCGCCAGCAGCTCGGGACGGGTTATGGGGGAGCAGTACTTC
-,-,TRBV7-2,TRBJ2-6,CASSLSPGPPSGANVLTF,TGTGCCAGCAGCTTATCCCCGGGACCCCCCTCTGGGGCCAACGTCCTGACTTTC
-,-,TRBV7-2,TRBJ2-7,CASRPPTSYEQYF,TGTGCCAGCAGACCCCCTACCTCCTACGAGCAGTACTTC
-,-,TRBV5-4,TRBJ2-3,CASSLWRAPTGDTQYF,TGTGCCAGCAGCTTGTGGAGGGCACCCACAGGAGATACGCAGTATTTT
-,TRBD1,TRBV7-9,TRBJ1-2,CASSLGGTDNYGYTF,TGTGCCAGCAGCTTAGGGGGGACAGATAACTATGGCTACACCTTC
-,TRBD1,TRBV9,TRBJ1-5,CASSAGQGINQPQHF,TGTGCCAGCAGCGCCGGACAGGGGATCAATCAGCCCCAGCATTTT
once,TRBD2,TRBV14,TRBJ2-1,CASSRTPGASGGYNEQFF,TGTGCCAGCAGCCGAACCCCAGGGGCTAGCGGGGGGTACAATGAGCAGTTCTTC
-,-,TRBV6-6,TRBJ1-2,CASTPSGYGYTF,TGTGCCAGCACCCCGTCGGGATATGGCTACACCTTC
-,TRBD1,TRBV13,TRBJ2-7,CASGTGYEQYF,TGTGCCAGCGGGACAGGGTACGAGCAGTACTTC
-,-,TRBV5-1,TRBJ2-1,CASSDETRNEQFF,TGCGCCAGCAGCGATGAAACACGCAATGAGCAGTTCTTC
-,-,TRBV7-2,TRBJ1-2,CASSVPGQNYGYTF,TGTGCCAGCAGCGTGCCCGGACAGAACTATGGCTACACCTTC